These 28 T cell receptor beta chains share one sample of origin, sequenced in a study of shared clonotypes between healthy human individuals. Naive CD8 cells lacked CD45RO, underwent positive selection for CCR7 and left out terminally differentiated effector memory CD45RA+ cells. Clones were sequenced by immunoSEQ multiplex PCR, and TCRdb holds only the in-frame ones, with some missing. The sample has some 2,100,000 clones, more than 85% seen once. The material sequenced was naive CD8+ T cells from PBMCs. The receptor source for this set is a young man in good health. Some clones in this sample may be carry-over from other donors' samples.

This chain uses TRBV28 with TRBJ1-2, with TRBD1 as a possible D gene (5 bases). The CDR3 has 16 residues. Per germline, CDR1 MDHEN and CDR2 SYDVKM. Trimming took 3 bases from V and 0 from J, leaving 14 bases between them. The CDR3, as DNA: TGTGCCAGCAGTTTTCCCAGGGACCCCCCTAACTATGGCTACACCTTC. Protein product: CASSFPRDPPNYGYTF.

CDR3 sequence (DNA): TGTGCCAGCAGTTACAGGGGAAATGGCTACACCTTC. It encodes CASSYRGNGYTF. This chain uses TRBV27 with TRBJ1-2, with TRBD1 identical over 7 bases. The CDR3 has 12 amino acids. Looked up from germline, CDR1 is MNHEY and CDR2 is SMNVEV (reference sequence). V dropped 4 bases and J dropped 6; count of bases not matched to a gene: 2.

The chain couples TRBV5-4 to TRBJ2-7, with 15 bases lining up with TRBD2. The CDR3 is 16 amino acids. Unmatched junction bases numbered 4, after V lost 0 bases and J lost 6 bases. Germline values: CDR1 SGHNT, CDR2 YYREEE (reference sequence). The CDR3 nucleotides are TGTGCCAGCAGCTTGGCCGTGGGACTAGCGGGAGGCGAGCAGTACTTC. Residues: CASSLAVGLAGGEQYF.

V usage is TRBV27 and J usage is TRBJ1-1; 10 nucleotides agree with TRBD1. J gave up 5 bases and V 0 bases, and 3 bases lay outside the gene matches. Germline CDR1 and CDR2: MNHEY and SMNVEV (reference sequence). The CDR3 has 15 residues. The CDR3 protein is CASSLSGTGVTEAFF. The CDR3 DNA is TGTGCCAGCAGTTTATCGGGGACAGGGGTAACTGAAGCTTTCTTT.

The V call is TRBV18, the J call TRBJ2-1, with 12 positions matching TRBD2. The CDR3 has 17 amino acids. The J segment lost 3 bases and the V segment lost 2 bases, leaving 5 bases of the junction unmatched. Germline assignment: CDR1 KGHSH and CDR2 LQKENI. This CDR3 reads CASSPTRLAGVYNEQFF. The DNA of the CDR3 is TGTGCCAGCTCACCAACCAGACTAGCGGGAGTCTACAATGAGCAGTTCTTC. Full variable domain (remainder filled in from reference TRBV18 and TRBJ2-1): NAGVMQNPRHLVRRRGQEARLRCSPMKGHSHVYWYRQLPEEGLKFMVYLQKENIIDESGMPKERFSAEFPKEGPSILRIQQVVRGDSAAYFCASSPTRLAGVYNEQFFGPGTRLTVL.

V gene TRBV29-1 combines with J gene TRBJ1-5; D unclear. Trimming removed 3 bases at V and 4 bases at J, with 10 bases between. Germline V CDR1 and CDR2: SQVTM, ANQGSEA. This CDR3 is 13 amino acids long. CDR3 in DNA: TGCAGCGTTGATCTGGGGAGTAATCAGCCCCAGCATTTT. It translates to CSVDLGSNQPQHF.

The genes are TRBV29-1 and TRBJ2-1, with D perhaps matching TRBD2 (5 bases). V lost 7 bases and J 6 bases, leaving 19 bases between the germline ends. The germline V gene encodes CDR1 SQVTM and CDR2 ANQGSEA. The CDR3 sequence is 14 residues long. CDR3 sequence reads: CSAGLGRTFNEQFF. Here the CDR3 DNA reads TGCAGCGCCGGACTGGGCAGGACTTTCAATGAGCAGTTCTTC.

This chain links TRBV2 with TRBJ2-7; D is unresolved. Trimming shortened V by 5 bases and J by 0 bases, and 17 bases separated the two germline ends. The CDR3 is 16 amino acids. Looked up from germline, CDR1 is SNHLY and CDR2 is FYNNEI. In nucleotides, the CDR3 is TGTGCCAGCAGTAAACTTACGACCGAGAGCTCCTACGAGCAGTACTTC. It translates to CASSKLTTESSYEQYF.

J is TRBJ1-1 and V is TRBV9; a weak D match, TRBD1 (5 bases). The CDR3 is 17 residues long. Trimming cost V 0 bases and J 4 bases, with 19 bases left between them. Germline values: CDR1 SGDLS, CDR2 YYNGEE. The CDR3 DNA reads as TGTGCCAGCAGCGTAGCTAGGGGTGAGGGCTTGAGCACTGAAGCTTTCTTT. Its protein is CASSVARGEGLSTEAFF.

V usage is TRBV9 and J usage is TRBJ2-2; D not certain. Germline lookup yields CDR1 SGDLS and CDR2 YYNGEE. CDR3 length: 13 residues. Trimming took off 4 bases at V and 4 bases at J, with 8 bases between the two ends. The CDR3 DNA reads TGTGCCAGCAGCATCGCTAGCACCGGGGAGCTGTTTTTT. Amino acid sequence: CASSIASTGELFF.

V gene TRBV28 combines with J gene TRBJ2-1, with no clear D. From germline, CDR1 is MDHEN and CDR2 SYDVKM. CDR3 length: 15 amino acids. Trimming took 6 bases from V and 0 from J, leaving 12 bases between them. CDR3 sequence reads: CASSVTSPSYNEQFF. The CDR3 bases are TGTGCCAGCAGCGTCACTTCTCCCTCCTACAATGAGCAGTTCTTC.

The chain has TRBV4-1 and TRBJ2-1; the match to TRBD2 covers 7 bases. This CDR3 region has 19 residues. From germline, CDR1 is MGHRA and CDR2 YSYEKL. V lost 0 bases, J lost 0 bases, and 11 bases stayed unmatched. The CDR3 protein is CASSQDPDGRISSYNEQFF. CDR3 in DNA: TGCGCCAGCAGCCAAGATCCTGACGGGAGGATTAGCTCCTACAATGAGCAGTTCTTC.

The CDR3 coding sequence is TGTGCCACCAGCACCGAACGGGGGGGCCCCTACGAGCAGTACTTC. This gives the protein CATSTERGGPYEQYF. The V call is TRBV15, the J call TRBJ2-7, with 8 bases aligning to TRBD2. The CDR3 length is 15 residues. After removal of 4 bases from V and 2 bases from J, the junction contained 7 bases not matched to a gene. Germline CDR1 is LNHNV and CDR2 is YYDKDF (reference sequence).

This chain links TRBV7-9 with TRBJ1-2; TRBD1 might be the D (6 bases). This CDR3 is 14 amino acids long. The germline gives CDR1 SEHNR, CDR2 FQNEAQ (reference sequence). The ends were cut back, 5 bases at V and 4 bases at J, with 14 bases in the middle. In DNA, the CDR3 is TGTGCCAGCAGCGCCACAGGGACGTTCTATGGCTACACCTTC. It translates to CASSATGTFYGYTF.

V is TRBV9 and J is TRBJ2-7; D tentatively reads TRBD1 or TRBD2 (5 bases each). V was clipped by 0 bases and J by 2 bases, with 12 bases between them. This CDR3 is 15 amino acids long. CDR1 is SGDLS and CDR2 is YYNGEE in the germline V gene. CDR3 nucleotide sequence: TGTGCCAGCAGCGTAGGGGGACGTACTACCTACGAGCAGTACTTC. Translated, it gives CASSVGGRTTYEQYF.

The V call is TRBV9, the J call TRBJ2-2; no firm D call. Germline-derived CDR1 and CDR2 are SGDLS and YYNGEE. V was shortened by 4 bases and J by 6 bases, with 10 bases between the two germline ends. This CDR3 region has 13 residues. The CDR3 DNA sequence: TGTGCCAGCAGCCCCTGGATCTCCGGGGAGCTGTTTTTT. Translating gives CASSPWISGELFF. Full variable domain (rest looked up from reference TRBV9 and TRBJ2-2): DSGVTQTPKHLITATGQRVTLRCSPRSGDLSVYWYQQSLDQGLQFLIQYYNGEERAKGNILERFSAQQFPDLHSELNLSSLELGDSALYFCASSPWISGELFFGEGSRLTVL.

The chain is built from TRBV27 and TRBJ2-7; the D gene is possibly TRBD2 (5 bases). V lost 9 bases, J lost 2 bases, and 11 bases lay in between. Germline CDR1 MNHEY, CDR2 SMNVEV (reference sequence). The CDR3 has 12 amino acids. The DNA for the CDR3 is TGTGCCAGTAGGACTGATACCTACGAGCAGTACTTC. Protein sequence: CASRTDTYEQYF.

V usage is TRBV6-6 and J usage is TRBJ2-5, with 7 bases fitting TRBD2. This CDR3 comprises 15 residues. Trimming at V came to 2 bases and at J to 5 bases, leaving 8 bases not matched to a gene. CDR1 and CDR2 (germline): MNHNY, SVGAGI (reference sequence). DNA for the CDR3: TGTGCCAGCAGTTACCTATGGGCGGGAGAGGAGACCCAGTACTTC. This translates into CASSYLWAGEETQYF.

This sequence joins TRBV5-1 and TRBJ1-1; D might be TRBD1 (5 bases). Germline CDR1 SGHRS, CDR2 YFSETQ. The V end lost 4 bases, the J end lost 10 bases, and 17 bases lay between the germline ends. The CDR3 length is 13 residues. The CDR3 is CASSPAGDQTAFF. CDR3 DNA: TGCGCCAGCAGCCCCGCGGGGGATCAGACAGCTTTCTTT.

The chain carries TRBV2 and TRBJ1-2, with D uncertain. The germline CDR1 and CDR2 sequences are SNHLY and FYNNEI. This CDR3 spans 13 amino acids. The V end lost 7 bases, the J end lost 4 bases, and 13 bases lay between the germline ends. The CDR3 DNA reads TGTGCCAGCACAGGCCCAGCCCCCTATGGCTACACCTTC. Encoded protein: CASTGPAPYGYTF.

This chain uses TRBV27 with TRBJ1-2; D is unclear. V lost 7 bases, J lost 3 bases, and 24 bases lay in between. Germline V lookup: CDR1 MNHEY, CDR2 SMNVEV (reference sequence). This CDR3 has 17 residues. Here the CDR3 reads CASTPSTANPHHYGYTF. The DNA of the CDR3 is TGTGCCAGCACACCAAGTACCGCCAATCCCCACCACTATGGCTACACCTTC.

V usage is TRBV28 and J usage is TRBJ1-4; 7 bases are shared with TRBD1. Germline trimming cut 3 bases from V and 0 bases from J; bases unmatched to any gene: 4. Germline V CDR1 and CDR2: MDHEN, SYDVKM. This CDR3 is 16 amino acids long. The CDR3 DNA reads as TGTGCCAGCAGTTTTCAGGGGGGTGCAACTAATGAAAAACTGTTTTTT. It translates to CASSFQGGATNEKLFF. The full variable domain, completed using reference TRBV28 and TRBJ1-4, is DVKVTQSSRYLVKRTGEKVFLECVQDMDHENMFWYRQDPGLGLRLIYFSYDVKMKEKGDIPEGYSVSREKKERFSLILESASTNQTSMYLCASSFQGGATNEKLFFGSGTQLSVL.

The table lists this clone with a count of one. This probably arose from a read error, given a far larger clone one base away. The gene calls are TRBV7-9 and TRBJ1-2; the D gene is possibly TRBD1 (6 bases). The CDR3 sequence is 14 residues long. From germline, CDR1 is SEHNR and CDR2 FQNEAQ (reference sequence). V was pared by 4 bases and J by 4 bases, with 13 bases between. In nucleotides, the CDR3 is TGTGCCAGCAGCTCACTAGGGGGGTTCTATGGCTACACCTTC. Translated: CASSSLGGFYGYTF.

This clone was observed a single time. The junction differs from germline at one of its ends, possibly a read error. J is TRBJ1-1 and V is TRBV28; perhaps TRBD1 as D (5 bases). The germline CDR1 and CDR2 sequences are MDHEN and SYDVKM. CDR3 length: 15 amino acids. CDR3 nucleotides: TGTGCCAGCACCACGAACGGGGCCAAGAACGCTGAAGCTTTCTTT. It yields the protein CASTTNGAKNAEAFF.

This chain connects TRBV5-6 to TRBJ1-5; D may be TRBD1 (5 bases). The germline gives CDR1 SGHDT, CDR2 YYEEEE. The CDR3 is 14 residues long. V was cut by 0 bases and J by 10 bases, with 14 bases left in between. CDR3 bases: TGTGCCAGCAGCTTGGGGGGCTGGGAAGGACCCCAGCATTTT. Protein product: CASSLGGWEGPQHF.

V gene TRBV11-2 combines with J gene TRBJ2-7, with D unresolved. The CDR3 runs to 11 residues. V was cut by 5 bases and J by 5 bases, with 7 bases left in between. Germline V gene sequence: CDR1 SGHAT, CDR2 FQNNGV. The CDR3 coding sequence is TGTGCCAGCAGCGTACTTGACGAGCAGTACTTC. Protein product: CASSVLDEQYF.

A note on this clone: Different DNA sequences within this sample yield the same CDR3. CDR3 amino acids: CASSADRGYEQYF. CDR3 coding DNA: TGTGCCAGCAGTGCGGACAGGGGCTACGAGCAGTACTTC. The V gene is TRBV27, the J gene TRBJ2-7; 9 bases align to TRBD1. CDR3 length: 13 residues. Germline lookup yields CDR1 MNHEY and CDR2 SMNVEV (reference sequence). The V gene end was trimmed by 5 bases and the J gene end by 3 bases; junction bases not matched to a gene: 2.

This chain connects TRBV27 to TRBJ2-2; D might be TRBD1 or TRBD2, each matching 5 bases. This CDR3 region has 15 residues. Per germline, CDR1 MNHEY and CDR2 SMNVEV (reference sequence). V dropped 6 bases and J dropped 2 bases, with 13 bases sitting between them. CDR3 in amino acids: CASRPVGDNTGELFF. In DNA, the CDR3 is TGTGCCAGCAGGCCCGTGGGGGACAACACCGGGGAGCTGTTTTTT.